This T cell receptor (beta chain) was sequenced during a study of T cells after yellow fever vaccination. CDR1 is SGHVS and CDR2 is FQNEAQ in the germline V gene. The CDR3 spans 18 residues. Trimming removed 5 bases from V and 8 bases from J, with 30 bases in between. One entry per CDR3 protein results from TCRdb running MiXCR on the 5' RACE reads. In the table there are 320,000 or so distinct CDR3 sequences, around 8.1% of which are singletons. This clonotype appeared many times. The sample in question was PBMCs, obtained 35 to 50 days after the first yellow fever vaccination. This sequence was found in a man younger than 30 who received the YFV17D yellow fever vaccine. The J gene is TRBJ1-2, the V gene TRBV7-8, with a tentative D call TRBD1 (6 bases). For the CDR3, the DNA is TGTGCCAGCAGCCTCGGGGGACATAGGCATTTCGGAGGGGAGGGCTACACCTTC. This sequence encodes CASSLGGHRHFGGEGYTF.